The rows below give T cell receptor beta chains drawn from one sample of a study of shared clonotypes between healthy human individuals. Profiling relied on immunoSEQ multiplex PCR, and the TCRdb table lists in-frame clones only, not all of them. In the table there are fewer than 800,000 clones, 92% of which are singletons. Material: naive CD8+ T cells sorted from blood. The source of these receptors is a man younger than 40 in good health. Each CDR3 is given with its conserved first and last residue. The order of the fields is D gene, V gene, clone size, CDR3 length, J gene, CDR3 DNA, CDR3 protein. The D gene is left open where the match is weak. The size of a clone is reported for some rows only, either as once, few or many, or as a class for expanded clones.

>-|TRBV14|-|15|TRBJ2-1
TGTGCCAGCAGCCAAGATTTCGCCGCCAGGGGTGCGCAGTTCTTC
CASSQDFAARGAQFF
>TRBD1|TRBV6-1|once|15|TRBJ2-3
TGTGCCGAAGGGACAGGGTTGGGTAGCACAGATACGCAGTATTTT
CAEGTGLGSTDTQYF
>-|TRBV9|-|13|TRBJ2-7
TGTGCCAGCAGCGTAGGGGGCAGGTCGGAGCAGTACTTC
CASSVGGRSEQYF
>TRBD1|TRBV7-9|-|15|TRBJ2-7
TGTGCCAGCAGCTTGGCCGGGACAGCCACCTACGAGCAGTACTTC
CASSLAGTATYEQYF
>-|TRBV7-9|-|17|TRBJ2-7
TGTGCCAGCAGCTTAGCGGGGGGCGGGGGACAGAAATACGAGCAGTACTTC
CASSLAGGGGQKYEQYF
>-|TRBV11-3|-|15|TRBJ2-1
TGTGCCAGCAGCTTAGATTCCGGACTATACAATGAGCAGTTCTTC
CASSLDSGLYNEQFF
>-|TRBV4-3|-|14|TRBJ1-5
TGCGCCAGCAGCCCAGGAGTCGGATCAGCGTCCCAGCATTTT
CASSPGVGSASQHF
>-|TRBV6-5|once|15|TRBJ2-5
TGTGCCAGCAGTTATCGGGCAGGAGAGATCGAGACCCAGTACTTC
CASSYRAGEIETQYF
>-|TRBV7-9|-|14|TRBJ1-4
TGTGCCAGCAGCGCCGTAATGGGTCTGGGAAAACTGTTTTTT
CASSAVMGLGKLFF
>-|TRBV25-1|-|12|TRBJ1-2
TGTGCCAGCAGTGATGTGAGGGGTCGCTACACCTTC
CASSDVRGRYTF
>-|TRBV11-3|-|16|TRBJ2-1
TGTGCCAGCAGCTCCTCAACTAAAAAAGGAGACAATGAGCAGTTCTTC
CASSSSTKKGDNEQFF
>TRBD2|TRBV29-1|-|16|TRBJ2-1
TGCAGCGTTGAAGGCGCCAAGCGGGAGCCCTACAATGAGCAGTTCTTC
CSVEGAKREPYNEQFF
>-|TRBV7-9|-|19|TRBJ2-6
TGTGCCAGCAGCCCCACCTTGGACAGACCCCACTCTGGGGCCAACGTCCTGACTTTC
CASSPTLDRPHSGANVLTF
>-|TRBV5-1|-|13|TRBJ2-1
TGCGCCAGCAGCTTGGGGGACCACTCAGGAGGATTCTTC
CASSLGDHSGGFF
>-|TRBV27|-|11|TRBJ1-1
TGTGCCAGCAGTTCGACCGGTGAAGCTTTCTTT
CASSSTGEAFF
>TRBD1|TRBV15|-|14|TRBJ1-5
TGTGCCACCAGAGAAGGGGGCGACAATCAGCCCCAGCATTTT
CATREGGDNQPQHF
>-|TRBV5-6|-|13|TRBJ1-2
TGTGCCAGCAGCCAGGACAGCATCTATGGCTACACCTTC
CASSQDSIYGYTF
>-|TRBV5-6|-|16|TRBJ1-5
TGTGCCAGCAGCTTTAAGGACTCTCGGGGCAATCAGCCCCAGCATTTT
CASSFKDSRGNQPQHF
>TRBD2|TRBV7-6|-|17|TRBJ2-3
TGTGCCAGCAGCTTAGGGGGGGTAGCGGGAGCGGTAGATACGCAGTATTTT
CASSLGGVAGAVDTQYF
>-|TRBV29-1|-|11|TRBJ2-7
TGCAGCGCCCGGGACAACTACGAGCAGTACTTC
CSARDNYEQYF
>-|TRBV11-2|few|13|TRBJ2-7
TGTGCCAGCAGCTCCGGCAGAGTCTCCGAGCAGTACTTC
CASSSGRVSEQYF
>TRBD2|TRBV29-1|-|14|TRBJ2-7
TGCAGCGTCACACTAGCGGGGCTCTCCTACGAGCAGTACTTC
CSVTLAGLSYEQYF
>TRBD2|TRBV7-9|-|14|TRBJ2-7
TGTGCCAGCAGCGGGACTAGCGGGAACTACGAGCAGTACTTC
CASSGTSGNYEQYF
>-|TRBV13|-|13|TRBJ2-1
TGTGCCAGCAGCTTAGGAGGGGGCAATGAGCAGTTCTTC
CASSLGGGNEQFF
>-|TRBV2|-|14|TRBJ2-7
TGTGCCAGCAGTGAAGTGGGCCGGGACGACGAGCAGTACTTC
CASSEVGRDDEQYF
>TRBD1|TRBV27|-|11|TRBJ2-7
TGTGCCAGCCGACAGGGTTACGAGCAGTACTTC
CASRQGYEQYF
>-|TRBV19|-|15|TRBJ1-1
TGTGCCAGTAGTATGCTGACCCGGGGGAGGACTGAAGCTTTCTTT
CASSMLTRGRTEAFF
>-|TRBV7-9|-|15|TRBJ2-2
TGTGCCAGCAGCCCGACCACAGGGACGGGCGGGGAGCTGTTTTTT
CASSPTTGTGGELFF
>-|TRBV27|-|14|TRBJ2-1
TGTGCCAGCAGTGTATCTAGTGCCCACAATGAGCAGTTCTTC
CASSVSSAHNEQFF
>TRBD2|TRBV10-3|-|19|TRBJ2-3
TGTGCCATCAGTGATAAGGAGACTAGCGGGAGCGGGGGCACAGATACGCAGTATTTT
CAISDKETSGSGGTDTQYF
>-|TRBV7-9|-|13|TRBJ1-2
TGTGCCAGCAGCTTAGCCAACAACTATGGCTACACCTTC
CASSLANNYGYTF
>-|TRBV25-1|-|15|TRBJ2-5
TGTGCCAGCAGTGAATATCAGGGTTGGGGAGAGACCCAGTACTTC
CASSEYQGWGETQYF
>-|TRBV10-2|once|11|TRBJ2-7
TGCGCCAGCAGTTCCACCTACGAGCAGTACTTC
CASSSTYEQYF
>-|TRBV4-3|-|13|TRBJ2-1
TGCGCCAGCAGCCAAGATCTGAACAATGAGCAGTTCTTC
CASSQDLNNEQFF
>-|TRBV11-1|-|14|TRBJ2-3
TGTGCCAGCAGCTCCGGGCAGGGCACAGATACGCAGTATTTT
CASSSGQGTDTQYF
>-|TRBV5-1|once|14|TRBJ2-3
TGCGCCAGCAGCTCTAAAGACCGCACAGATACGCAGTATTTT
CASSSKDRTDTQYF
>TRBD1|TRBV29-1|-|12|TRBJ1-1
TGCAGCGCAGAAGGGGGACAGGGGGACACTTTCTTT
CSAEGGQGDTFF
>-|TRBV27|-|14|TRBJ2-5
TGTGCCAGCAGTAAACAGGGCAATGGGGAGACCCAGTACTTC
CASSKQGNGETQYF
>-|TRBV6-6|-|13|TRBJ1-1
TGTGCAGCAGCGACCGACATGAACACTGAAGCTTTCTTT
CAAATDMNTEAFF
>-|TRBV6-5|-|15|TRBJ2-5
TGTGCCAGCAGTTACTCGACGGCGTACCAAGAGGCCCAGTACTTC
CASSYSTAYQEAQYF
>-|TRBV9|-|19|TRBJ2-2
TGTGCCAGCAGCTTAAACCGGGACTCACCCAACCTGAACACCGGGGAGCTGTTTTTT
CASSLNRDSPNLNTGELFF
>-|TRBV19|-|15|TRBJ2-6
TGTGCCAGTACTAACAGGGATTCTGGGGCCAACGTCCTGACTTTC
CASTNRDSGANVLTF
>TRBD1|TRBV10-1|-|20|TRBJ2-2
TGCGCCAGCAGTGAGTCCTCCGGGACAGGGGGATACGCGAACACCGGGGAGCTGTTTTTT
CASSESSGTGGYANTGELFF
>-|TRBV9|-|16|TRBJ1-2
TGTGCCAGCAGCGTAGAGGGAGGTCTCGGCCTGAATGGCTACACCTTC
CASSVEGGLGLNGYTF
>-|TRBV9|-|12|TRBJ1-1
TGTGCCAGCAGCTCATGGAACACTGAAGCTTTCTTT
CASSSWNTEAFF
>-|TRBV9|-|15|TRBJ2-3
TGTGCCAGCAGCCGCGGAAGGGTTGGCACAGATACGCAGTATTTT
CASSRGRVGTDTQYF
>TRBD1|TRBV7-7|-|15|TRBJ2-5
TGTGCCAGCAGCTTAGGGGCAGGGGGCGACGAGACCCAGTACTTC
CASSLGAGGDETQYF
>-|TRBV2|-|13|TRBJ2-5
TGTGCCAGCAGGCCGAGGGGACAAGAGACCCAGTACTTC
CASRPRGQETQYF
>-|TRBV4-1|-|16|TRBJ2-2
TGCGCCAGCAGCCACCCGACAGGTACGAACACCGGGGAGCTGTTTTTT
CASSHPTGTNTGELFF
>TRBD1|TRBV14|-|15|TRBJ2-1
TGTGCCAGCAGACCCCTGGCGGCAGGGGGTGGCGAGCAGTTCTTC
CASRPLAAGGGEQFF
>TRBD1|TRBV27|few|11|TRBJ2-7
TGTGCCAGCAGTTACAGGGGCGAGCAGTACTTC
CASSYRGEQYF
>TRBD1|TRBV5-6|-|12|TRBJ2-7
TGTGCCAGCAGCTCTAGGGGGCGGGAGCAGTACTTC
CASSSRGREQYF
>-|TRBV23-1|-|17|TRBJ2-3
TGCGCCAGCAGTCAATCTGGGTATCTGGGTGGCACAGATACGCAGTATTTT
CASSQSGYLGGTDTQYF
>-|TRBV27|-|13|TRBJ2-5
TGTGCCAGCAGGGGGGATATGAAAGAGACCCAGTACTTC
CASRGDMKETQYF
>-|TRBV5-1|-|14|TRBJ2-7
TGCGCCAGCAGCCCACCCCCCGGGACCTACGAGCAGTACTTC
CASSPPPGTYEQYF
>-|TRBV9|-|11|TRBJ1-2
TGTGCCAGCAGCGGCTTAGGATTCTACACCTTC
CASSGLGFYTF
>TRBD1|TRBV10-2|-|16|TRBJ2-1
TGCGCCAGCAGAGCAACAGGGGGCTTAGCGTACAATGAGCAGTTCTTC
CASRATGGLAYNEQFF
>TRBD1|TRBV6-5|-|16|TRBJ2-3
TGTGCCAGCAGTTCGGTCGGGACAGGGGGTATAGATACGCAGTATTTT
CASSSVGTGGIDTQYF
>-|TRBV27|once|14|TRBJ1-1
TGTGCCAGCAGTTCAAACCTGGACATATCTGAAGCTTTCTTT
CASSSNLDISEAFF